Following are 3 T cell receptor beta chains from one sample sequenced in a study of Ad26.COV2.S vaccination and SARS-CoV-2 variants. Described treatment: roughly 20 received Ad26.COV2.S at low or high dose, single or two shots; about 5 received placebo; per-sample allocation not given. Sampling was done on day 63 after the first vaccine or placebo injection. Sequenced by immunoSEQ multiplex PCR; TCRdb stores in-frame clones only, minus some. The profile shows approximately 350,000 clones, around 90% of them singletons. Sample: peripheral blood, taken in a trial of Ad26.COV2.S vaccine versus placebo. These receptors came from a person between 18 and 59 years old who received the Ad26.COV2.S COVID-19 vaccine or a placebo.

The rearrangement uses TRBV9 and TRBJ1-2; TRBD1 is a possible D gene (5 bases). CDR1 is SGDLS, CDR2 YYNGEE, per germline. The V end was cut by 0 bases, the J end by 4 bases, with 16 bases between. The CDR3 totals 16 residues. CDR3 sequence: CASSVGSFGGSYGYTF. For the CDR3, the DNA is TGTGCCAGCAGCGTAGGGTCCTTCGGGGGGTCCTATGGCTACACCTTC.

This clone was counted once. This chain joins TRBV11-2 and TRBJ2-7; 10 nucleotides line up with TRBD1. The CDR3 runs to 16 residues. CDR1 SGHAT and CDR2 FQNNGV come from the germline V gene. V trimming: 1 base; J trimming: 4 bases; junction bases outside the gene matches: 7. CDR3 in DNA: TGTGCCAGCAGCTTAGCTGGGACAGGGGTTGTATACGAGCAGTACTTC. It specifies CASSLAGTGVVYEQYF.

CDR3 sequence (DNA): TGTGCCAACATGGGGGGGAACTACGAGCAGTACTTC. Translated: CANMGGNYEQYF. This chain joins TRBV6-5 and TRBJ2-7; TRBD2 agrees at 7 bases. Trimming removed 10 bases from V and 3 bases from J; junction bases left unmatched: 6. The CDR3 has 12 residues. CDR1 and CDR2 from the germline V gene are MNHEY and SVGAGI.